Listed below are T cell receptor beta chains from one sample, sequenced in a study of blood T cell repertoires in COVID-19. TCRdb's copy holds only in-frame clones and misses some; the assay was immunoSEQ multiplex PCR. The sample has about 270,000 clones; under 95% are singletons. The sample comprised PBMCs or T cells enriched from blood (not recorded which). All receptors come from a man aged 40-49 years who had been exposed to COVID-19. CDR3s include the opening cysteine and the closing phenylalanine or tryptophan. D genes are given only for firm matches. The size field is filled for only some rows; it gives once, few, many or a size class.

TRBJ1-1 . 15 TRBV6-4 . CASSDSMVSTLKLSF
TRBJ1-5 . 13 TRBV6-5 . CASRERVNQPQHF
TRBJ2-7 . 15 TRBV5-4 TRBD2 CASSWGTSGIYEQYF
TRBJ2-7 . 17 TRBV5-4 TRBD2 CASSLFSGTSFSYEQYF
TRBJ2-5 . 11 TRBV24-1 . CATSDFQAQYF
TRBJ1-5 . 13 TRBV18 . CASSQTGDQPQHF
TRBJ2-4 . 12 TRBV2 TRBD1 CASRGQGRIQYF
TRBJ1-4 few 14 TRBV20-1 . CSASHQALDEKLFF
TRBJ2-2 . 14 TRBV15 TRBD1 CATRQGAFTGELFF
TRBJ2-7 . 17 TRBV7-9 TRBD2 CASSLAGTSGNSYEQYF
TRBJ2-7 . 13 TRBV2 TRBD2 CASELAEIYEQYF
TRBJ2-2 few 16 TRBV5-4 . CASSLAGGPNTGELFF
TRBJ1-4 . 14 TRBV4-1 . CASSLSGFNEKLFF
TRBJ1-6 . 14 TRBV10-2 . CASSERAYNSPLHF
TRBJ1-4 . 14 TRBV5-1 TRBD1 CASSQTGPGEKLFF
TRBJ2-7 . 13 TRBV28 TRBD2 CASEGLAGDEQYF
TRBJ1-1 . 11 TRBV3-1/TRBV3-2 . CASSRTGVAFF
TRBJ2-2 . 16 TRBV3-1/TRBV3-2 TRBD2 CASSPERGADTGELFF
TRBJ2-4 . 14 TRBV6-5 TRBD1 CASLDRVSKNIQYF
TRBJ1-2 . 13 TRBV30 . CAWSAGGSYGYTF
TRBJ2-5 once 15 TRBV7-2 TRBD1 CASSYRVGQQETQYF
TRBJ2-7 . 16 TRBV28 . CASSPHYVGVGYEQYF
TRBJ1-2 . 12 TRBV7-6 . CASSPRDYGYTF
TRBJ1-2 . 14 TRBV28 . CASSLYRANYGYTF
TRBJ1-3 . 16 TRBV9 . CASSVENSHSGNTIYF
TRBJ2-1 . 15 TRBV6-6 . CASSDLDRANNEQFF
TRBJ1-2 . 13 TRBV11-2 . CASSPDKHYGYTF
TRBJ1-1 . 11 TRBV28 . CASTNPTEAFF
TRBJ1-4 . 16 TRBV6-5 . CASSYSAGSSGEKLFF
TRBJ2-4 . 13 TRBV2 . CASRPGVGSAQYF
TRBJ1-6 . 12 TRBV7-9 . CALEQGNSPLHF
TRBJ2-1 . 17 TRBV4-2 . CASSQDWAGVSYNEQFF
TRBJ1-1 . 13 TRBV3-1/TRBV3-2 . CASSPRMNTEAFF
TRBJ2-2 . 15 TRBV9 TRBD2 CASSVLAGESGELFF
TRBJ2-2 . 15 TRBV5-1 . CASSLDGRASGELFF
TRBJ2-7 . 14 TRBV14 TRBD2 CASSSTSGSNEQYF
TRBJ2-5 . 14 TRBV3-1/TRBV3-2 . CASSQVAGQETQYF
TRBJ2-3 . 15 TRBV5-8 TRBD2 CASSLIAGGPDTQYF
TRBJ1-3 . 15 TRBV30 TRBD1 CAWSGDSGLGNTIYF
TRBJ2-1 . 13 TRBV14 . CASSQDIEGEQFF